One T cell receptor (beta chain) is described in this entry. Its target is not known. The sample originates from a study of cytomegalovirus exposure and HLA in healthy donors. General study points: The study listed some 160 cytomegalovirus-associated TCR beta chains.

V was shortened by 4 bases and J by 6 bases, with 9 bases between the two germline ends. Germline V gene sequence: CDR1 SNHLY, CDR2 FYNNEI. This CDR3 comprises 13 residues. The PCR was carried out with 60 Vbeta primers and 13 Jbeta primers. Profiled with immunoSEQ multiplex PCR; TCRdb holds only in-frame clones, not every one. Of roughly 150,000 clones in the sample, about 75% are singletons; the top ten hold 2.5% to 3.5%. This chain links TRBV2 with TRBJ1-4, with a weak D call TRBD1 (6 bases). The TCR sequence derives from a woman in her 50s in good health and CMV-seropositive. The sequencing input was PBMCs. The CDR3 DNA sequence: TGTGCCAGCAGTGCAGGGGTCCATGAAAAACTGTTTTTT. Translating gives CASSAGVHEKLFF. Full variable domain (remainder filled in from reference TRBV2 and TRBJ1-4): EPEVTQTPSHQVTQMGQEVILRCVPISNHLYFYWYRQILGQKVEFLVSFYNNEISEKSEIFDDQFSVERPDGSNFTLKIRSTKLEDSAMYFCASSAGVHEKLFFGSGTQLSVL.